This TCR beta chain was identified in a study of CD8 T cells in Susac syndrome (dated by TCRdb to the late 2010s). Context from the whole study: The study used repertoire sequencing to test whether antigen drove CD8+ T cell activation and differentiation in Susac syndrome. Clonality of the CD8+ T cell repertoire was compared between roughly twelve healthy donors, 14 Susac syndrome patients and around 16 multiple sclerosis patients. The full study reports these points: The TCR sequencing and HLA analysis was acknowledged to have included a relatively small number of individuals.

From V the trimming removes 0 bases and from J it removes 2 bases, while the gene matches leave 8 bases of the junction unaccounted for. As encoded in the germline V gene, CDR1 is SGHRS while CDR2 is YFSETQ. Taken from cysteine to phenylalanine, the CDR3 has 17 residues. Kept here is only the CDR3 DNA, which spans 51 bases and is read in frame from base 1. High-throughput TCR beta sequencing profiled peripheral blood CD8+ and CD4+ T cells from healthy donors, Susac syndrome patients and multiple sclerosis patients. The multiple sclerosis controls were treatment-naive patients who had stable or active relapsing-remitting disease and met the revised McDonald criteria. CD8+ TEMRA cells were enriched by FACS, while bulk CD8+ and CD4+ T cells were purified by magnetic negative isolation. Blood was drawn into EDTA tubes, processed within 24 hours, and PBMCs were isolated by density gradient centrifugation. PBMCs destined for TCR sequencing were cryopreserved in liquid nitrogen and later thawed in a 37 °C water bath. Purity of sorted or isolated CD4+, CD8+ and CD8+ TEMRA cells was at least 90%.

RNA was extracted using the RNeasy kit, and roughly 0.5 to 1 ug of the RNA was reverse transcribed with random hexamers. TCR beta CDR3 regions were amplified with the immunoSEQ multiplex PCR assay covering 54 Vbeta and 13 Jbeta segments. To correct PCR amplification bias, a synthetic template baseline was used for both primer optimization and computational correction. The study's own analysis went as follows. Only productive sequences were kept, with reads annotated to V, D and J genes according to IMGT and analyzed in immunoSEQ Analyzer. To calculate clonality, Shannon entropy was normalized by log2 of the number of productive unique sequences and then subtracted from one. Public and private clones were assessed among the 100 most prevalent clones of each patient and control. Clones were defined as Susac-specific when absent from the healthy and MS cohorts, from over a thousand published viral clones and from other ImmuneACCESS disease sequences. Using fastp trimming at Q25 and MiXCR clonotype assembly, TCRdb reanalyzed the public sequencing data and kept in-frame beta chains. Rows are unified per CDR3 protein, each entry keeping the most common DNA and genes. TCRdb's processing, not the study's, gives the V and J calls here. For this sample the table gives about 300,000 distinct CDR3 sequences, of which roughly 85% were detected only once. Together, the top ten hold roughly 0.22% of the sample.

About this clonotype: There is no known antigen for this receptor. Per-nucleotide qualities are absent, and no much larger clonotype sits a single base away.

The source is a human donor with multiple sclerosis. The sample was CD8+ T cells from PBMCs. This chain is built from TRBV5-1 and TRBJ1-5; TRBD1 lines up with 7 middle nucleotides. The CDR3 here reads CASSLGQAGQGNQPQHF. The DNA is TGCGCCAGCAGCTTGGGACAAGCCGGACAGGGCAATCAGCCCCAGCATTTT.